This T cell receptor beta chain was retrieved from a study of T cell clonality in common variable immunodeficiency. Study outcomes and limitations: T cell subpopulation sequencing would be needed to explain CVID clonality. In common variable immunodeficiency, TCR beta chains reportedly carried fewer deletions and N-nucleotide insertions.

Sequenced by immunoSEQ multiplex PCR; TCRdb stores in-frame clones only, minus some. This sample comprises roughly 34,000 clones, none seen once only. This clone was counted ten times or more. Its antigen is unknown. The CDR3 end lies 3 residues beyond the end of the read and is filled in from the germline J gene. V lost 3 bases, J lost 1 base, and 10 bases lay in between. CDR3 length: 14 amino acids. Germline values: CDR1 SNHLY, CDR2 FYNNEI. CVID meant reduced serum IgG, IgA and/or IgM plus specific antibody deficiency. Caucasian heritage predominated among both patients and controls. For at least one year, all CVID subjects received replacement immunoglobulin.

The V call is TRBV2, the J call TRBJ2-7; D uncertain. The sample comprised peripheral blood mononuclear cells. The sequence was obtained from a human donor with common variable immunodeficiency. The CDR3 reads CASSDPTASYEQYF. CDR3 bases read: TGTGCCAGCAGTGACCCTACAGCTTCCTACGAG.